The rows below give T cell receptor beta chains drawn from one sample of a study of cytomegalovirus exposure and HLA in healthy donors. Repertoires were generated with immunoSEQ multiplex PCR, while TCRdb's copy carries only in-frame clones and drops some. The sample lists 160,000 or so clones, around four fifths seen once, with about 2.3% in the top ten. Specimen: PBMCs. These TCRs come from a man aged 25 to 40 in good health and CMV-seropositive. Both conserved end residues are part of each CDR3.

CASSADGGNYGYTF,TRBJ1-2,TRBV18
CASRLSRSAGELFF,TRBJ2-2,TRBV5-1
CASRIGTSGNYEQYF,TRBJ2-7,TRBV7-2
CASAIGSGGSDTQYF,TRBJ2-3,TRBV4-1
CASSVGDLPSSYNEQFF,TRBJ2-1,TRBV9
CATSRRDRAQPQHF,TRBJ1-5,TRBV15
CASSLIYGAGMPWADTQYF,TRBJ2-3,TRBV7-2
CASSPTGLASTDTQYF,TRBJ2-3,TRBV7-2
CASSFQGDFYSNQPQHF,TRBJ1-5,TRBV7-2
CASSPGGTSYGYTF,TRBJ1-2,TRBV7-2
CASSLRGAGGYYEQYF,TRBJ2-7,TRBV7-6
CATKIGGPLANYGYTF,TRBJ1-2,TRBV15
CASSPVEQDPLFF,TRBJ1-4,TRBV18
CASVDRGRYGYTF,TRBJ1-2,TRBV7-2
CASQSRDTNTEAFF,TRBJ1-1,TRBV2
CATKRNRAEQYF,TRBJ2-7,TRBV6-5
CAWSVIAGNQPQHF,TRBJ1-5,TRBV30
CASSGTPSGYEQYF,TRBJ2-7,TRBV6-5
CASSSVSVDTQYF,TRBJ2-3,TRBV5-6
CASSLGSYYEKLFF,TRBJ1-4,TRBV11-2
CSVEPLAGAAKTDTQYF,TRBJ2-3,TRBV29-1
CASTGQGGSPLHF,TRBJ1-6,TRBV2
CASSFRDRNNEQFF,TRBJ2-1,TRBV7-6
CASSRDSTNEKLFF,TRBJ1-4,TRBV5-1
CASSWSDSNTEAFF,TRBJ1-1,TRBV27
CASFETGGPPEEEAFF,TRBJ1-1,TRBV13
CASSLTRGEGNTEAFF,TRBJ1-1,TRBV18
CASNRGDWSNTEAFF,TRBJ1-1,TRBV5-1
CASSQRGGLNTEAFF,TRBJ1-1,TRBV4-3
CATEDRVGTEAFF,TRBJ1-1,TRBV19
CASSVWDRVNTEAFF,TRBJ1-1,TRBV25-1
CASSRLAGLTDTQYF,TRBJ2-3,TRBV18
CASSRTNRGDYGYTF,TRBJ1-2,TRBV7-9
CASSIMMGGGTNEQFF,TRBJ2-1,TRBV19
CASSFAGQGLNEKLFF,TRBJ1-4,TRBV5-1
CASSVSSRQGAAQETQYF,TRBJ2-5,TRBV9
CASAPGFLVGANVLTF,TRBJ2-6,TRBV11-2
CASSDGNYGYTF,TRBJ1-2,TRBV9
CASSLTGGDTYEQYF,TRBJ2-7,TRBV5-1
CASSQVQAPLHF,TRBJ1-6,TRBV4-2
CASSLVGSARLRGQYF,TRBJ2-7,TRBV11-2
CASSVQGNTGELFF,TRBJ2-2,TRBV7-9
CASSQGGGPEAFF,TRBJ1-1,TRBV19
CASSQRQGVDEQFF,TRBJ2-1,TRBV4-1
CASSRGGGVNYGYTF,TRBJ1-2,TRBV4-3
CASSYGGVYEQYF,TRBJ2-7,TRBV6-5
CASSWGQNQETQYF,TRBJ2-5,TRBV6-6
CASSKDITGELFF,TRBJ2-2,TRBV9
CASSYSRGRFASPLHF,TRBJ1-6,TRBV6-5